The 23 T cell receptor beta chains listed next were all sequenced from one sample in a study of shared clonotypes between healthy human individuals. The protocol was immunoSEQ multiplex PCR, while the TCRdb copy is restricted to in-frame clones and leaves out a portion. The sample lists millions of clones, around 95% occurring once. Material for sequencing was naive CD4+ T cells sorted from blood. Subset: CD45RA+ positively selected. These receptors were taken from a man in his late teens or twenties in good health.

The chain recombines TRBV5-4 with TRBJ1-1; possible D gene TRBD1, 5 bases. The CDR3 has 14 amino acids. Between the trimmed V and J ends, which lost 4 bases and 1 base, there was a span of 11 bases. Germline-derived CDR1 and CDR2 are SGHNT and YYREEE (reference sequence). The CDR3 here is CASSAQTANTEAFF. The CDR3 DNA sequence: TGTGCCAGCAGCGCTCAGACAGCGAACACTGAAGCTTTCTTT.

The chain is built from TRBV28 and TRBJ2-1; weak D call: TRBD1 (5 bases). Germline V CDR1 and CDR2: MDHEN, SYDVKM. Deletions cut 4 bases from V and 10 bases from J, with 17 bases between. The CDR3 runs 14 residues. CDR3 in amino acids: CASSSPSQGGEQFF. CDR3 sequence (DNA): TGTGCCAGCAGTTCCCCTTCCCAGGGTGGCGAGCAGTTCTTC.

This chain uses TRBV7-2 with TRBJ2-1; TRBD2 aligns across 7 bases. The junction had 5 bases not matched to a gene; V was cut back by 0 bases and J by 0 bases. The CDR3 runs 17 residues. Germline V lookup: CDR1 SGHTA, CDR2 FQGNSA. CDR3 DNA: TGTGCCAGCAGCTTAGCAGCGGGCGGGAGCTCCTACAATGAGCAGTTCTTC. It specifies CASSLAAGGSSYNEQFF. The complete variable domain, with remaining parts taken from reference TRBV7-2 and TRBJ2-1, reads GAGVSQSPSNKVTEKGKDVELRCDPISGHTALYWYRQSLGQGLEFLIYFQGNSAPDKSGLPSDRFSAERTGGSVSTLTIQRTQQEDSAVYLCASSLAAGGSSYNEQFFGPGTRLTVL.

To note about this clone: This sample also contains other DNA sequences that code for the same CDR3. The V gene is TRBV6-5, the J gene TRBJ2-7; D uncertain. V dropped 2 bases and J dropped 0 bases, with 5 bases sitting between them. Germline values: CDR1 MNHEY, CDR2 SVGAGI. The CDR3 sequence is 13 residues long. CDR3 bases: TGTGCCAGCAGTTACAGGGACTCCTACGAGCAGTACTTC. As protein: CASSYRDSYEQYF.

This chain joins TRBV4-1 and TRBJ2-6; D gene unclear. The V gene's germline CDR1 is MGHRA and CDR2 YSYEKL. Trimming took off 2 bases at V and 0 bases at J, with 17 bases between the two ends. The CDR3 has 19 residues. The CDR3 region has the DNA TGCGCCAGCAGCCAATTCCCGCCGGTAGTGAGCTCTGGGGCCAACGTCCTGACTTTC. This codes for CASSQFPPVVSSGANVLTF.

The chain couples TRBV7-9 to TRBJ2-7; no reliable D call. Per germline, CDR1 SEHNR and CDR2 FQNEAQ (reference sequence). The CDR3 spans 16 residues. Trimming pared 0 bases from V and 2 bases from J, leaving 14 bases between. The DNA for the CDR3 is TGTGCCAGCAGCTTAGCGCTAGGTAGTTATGCCTACGAGCAGTACTTC. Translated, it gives CASSLALGSYAYEQYF.

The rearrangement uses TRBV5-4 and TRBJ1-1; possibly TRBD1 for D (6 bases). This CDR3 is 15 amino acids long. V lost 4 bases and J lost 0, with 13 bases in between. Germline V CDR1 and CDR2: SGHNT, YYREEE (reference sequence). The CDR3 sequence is CASSLPGHMNTEAFF. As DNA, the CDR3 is TGTGCCAGCAGCCTACCGGGACACATGAACACTGAAGCTTTCTTT. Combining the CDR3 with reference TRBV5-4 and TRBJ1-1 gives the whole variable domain ETGVTQSPTHLIKTRGQQVTLRCSSQSGHNTVSWYQQALGQGPQFIFQYYREEENGRGNFPPRFSGLQFPNYSSELNVNALELDDSALYLCASSLPGHMNTEAFFGQGTRLTVV.

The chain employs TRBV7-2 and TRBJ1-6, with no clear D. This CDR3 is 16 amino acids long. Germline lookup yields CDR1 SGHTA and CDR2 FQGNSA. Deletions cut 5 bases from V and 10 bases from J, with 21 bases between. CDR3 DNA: TGTGCCAGCAGCCCCGGTTGGGCCGGGAGATTGTCACCCCTCCACTTT. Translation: CASSPGWAGRLSPLHF.

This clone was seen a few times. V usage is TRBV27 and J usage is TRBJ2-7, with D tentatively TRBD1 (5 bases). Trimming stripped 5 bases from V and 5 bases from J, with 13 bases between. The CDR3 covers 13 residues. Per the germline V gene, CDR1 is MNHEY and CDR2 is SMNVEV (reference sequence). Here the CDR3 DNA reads TGTGCCAGCAGTGCAGGGTCTTTCCACGAGCAGTACTTC. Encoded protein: CASSAGSFHEQYF.

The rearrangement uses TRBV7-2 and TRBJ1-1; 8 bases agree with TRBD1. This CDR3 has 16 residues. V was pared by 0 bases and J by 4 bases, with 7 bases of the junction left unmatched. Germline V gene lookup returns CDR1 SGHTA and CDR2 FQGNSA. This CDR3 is CASSLAPGGASTEAFF. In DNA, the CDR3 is TGTGCCAGCAGCTTAGCCCCAGGGGGCGCGAGCACTGAAGCTTTCTTT.

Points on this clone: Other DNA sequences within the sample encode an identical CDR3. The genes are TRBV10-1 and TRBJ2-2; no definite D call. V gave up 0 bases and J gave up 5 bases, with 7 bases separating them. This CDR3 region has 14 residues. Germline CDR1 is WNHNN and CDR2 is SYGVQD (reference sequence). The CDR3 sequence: CASSESYGTGELFF. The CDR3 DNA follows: TGCGCCAGCAGTGAGTCCTATGGGACCGGGGAGCTGTTTTTT.

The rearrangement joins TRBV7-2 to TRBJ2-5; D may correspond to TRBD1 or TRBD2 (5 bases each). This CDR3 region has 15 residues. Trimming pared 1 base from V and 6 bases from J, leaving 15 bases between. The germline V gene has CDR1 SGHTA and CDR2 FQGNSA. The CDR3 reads CASSLGGGDVKTQYF. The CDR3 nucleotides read TGTGCCAGCAGCTTAGGGGGTGGGGACGTGAAGACCCAGTACTTC.

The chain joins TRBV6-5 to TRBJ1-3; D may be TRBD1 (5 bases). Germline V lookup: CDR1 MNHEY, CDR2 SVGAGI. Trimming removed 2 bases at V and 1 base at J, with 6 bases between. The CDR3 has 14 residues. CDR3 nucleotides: TGTGCCAGCAGTTACAAGGGGTCTGGAAACACCATATATTTT. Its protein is CASSYKGSGNTIYF.

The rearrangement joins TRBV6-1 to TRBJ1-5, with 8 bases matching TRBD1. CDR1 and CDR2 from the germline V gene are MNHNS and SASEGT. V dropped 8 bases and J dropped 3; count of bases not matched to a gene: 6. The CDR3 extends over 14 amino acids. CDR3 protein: CASAGTGNNQPQHF. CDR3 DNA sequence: TGTGCCAGCGCAGGGACAGGCAACAATCAGCCCCAGCATTTT.

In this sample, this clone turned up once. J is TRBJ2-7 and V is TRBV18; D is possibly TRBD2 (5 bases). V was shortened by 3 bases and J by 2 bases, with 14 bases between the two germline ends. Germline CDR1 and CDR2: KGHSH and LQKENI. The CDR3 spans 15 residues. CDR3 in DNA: TGTGCCAGCTCACCTGCGGGCAGTAGGGCCTACGAGCAGTACTTC. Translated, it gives CASSPAGSRAYEQYF.

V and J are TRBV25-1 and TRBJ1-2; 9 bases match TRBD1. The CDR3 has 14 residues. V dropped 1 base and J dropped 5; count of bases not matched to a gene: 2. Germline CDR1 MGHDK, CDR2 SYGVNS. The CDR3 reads CASSELGQGYGYTF. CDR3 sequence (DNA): TGTGCCAGCAGTGAATTGGGACAGGGTTATGGCTACACCTTC.

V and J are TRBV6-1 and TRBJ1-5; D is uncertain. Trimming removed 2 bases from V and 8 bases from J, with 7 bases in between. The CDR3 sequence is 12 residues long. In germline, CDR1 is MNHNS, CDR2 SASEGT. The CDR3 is CASSEWGEPQHF. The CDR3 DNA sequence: TGTGCCAGCAGTGAATGGGGAGAGCCCCAGCATTTT.

CDR3 protein: CASSLDAGIYGYTF. DNA for the CDR3: TGTGCCAGCAGCTTAGACGCAGGGATATATGGCTACACCTTC. This chain uses TRBV7-6 with TRBJ1-2; possibly TRBD1 for D (5 bases). The CDR3 is made up of 14 amino acids. Germline CDR1 SGHVS, CDR2 FNYEAQ. V was pared by 1 base and J by 5 bases, with 11 bases between.

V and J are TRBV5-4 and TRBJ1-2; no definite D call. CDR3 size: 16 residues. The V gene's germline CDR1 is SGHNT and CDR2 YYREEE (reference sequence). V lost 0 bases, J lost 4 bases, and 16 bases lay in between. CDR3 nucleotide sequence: TGTGCCAGCAGCTTGGCTGGCAGCCCGACGCTCTATGGCTACACCTTC. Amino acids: CASSLAGSPTLYGYTF.

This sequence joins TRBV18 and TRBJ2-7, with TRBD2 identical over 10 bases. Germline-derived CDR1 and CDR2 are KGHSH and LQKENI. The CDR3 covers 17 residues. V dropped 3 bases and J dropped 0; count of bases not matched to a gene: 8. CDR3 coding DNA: TGTGCCAGCTCACCGCTAGCGGGGGTTACTAGCTCCTACGAGCAGTACTTC. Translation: CASSPLAGVTSSYEQYF.

CDR3 nucleotide sequence: TGTGCCATCAGTGGTTCATCCCCCTATGGCTACACCTTC. This gives the protein CAISGSSPYGYTF. This chain connects TRBV10-3 to TRBJ1-2; D is unresolved. Trimming removed 4 bases from V and 4 bases from J, with 10 bases in between. Per the germline V gene, CDR1 is ENHRY and CDR2 is SYGVKD. The CDR3 is 13 residues long.

This CDR3 is CASSTDSNQPQHF. The CDR3 DNA follows: TGCGCCAGCAGCACGGACAGCAATCAGCCCCAGCATTTT. This chain connects TRBV5-1 to TRBJ1-5; D gene uncertain. Germline CDR1 reads SGHRS; CDR2 reads YFSETQ. There are 13 residues in the CDR3. Trimming took 4 bases from V and 1 from J, leaving 6 bases between them.

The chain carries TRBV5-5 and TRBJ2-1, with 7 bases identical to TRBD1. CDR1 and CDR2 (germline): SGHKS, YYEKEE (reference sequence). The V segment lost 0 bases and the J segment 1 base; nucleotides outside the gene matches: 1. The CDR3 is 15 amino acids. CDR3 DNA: TGTGCCAGCAGCTTGGGACAGGGTTCCTACAATGAGCAGTTCTTC. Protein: CASSLGQGSYNEQFF. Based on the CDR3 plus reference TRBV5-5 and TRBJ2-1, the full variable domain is DAGVTQSPTHLIKTRGQQVTLRCSPISGHKSVSWYQQVLGQGPQFIFQYYEKEERGRGNFPDRFSARQFPNYSSELNVNALLLGDSALYLCASSLGQGSYNEQFFGPGTRLTVL.